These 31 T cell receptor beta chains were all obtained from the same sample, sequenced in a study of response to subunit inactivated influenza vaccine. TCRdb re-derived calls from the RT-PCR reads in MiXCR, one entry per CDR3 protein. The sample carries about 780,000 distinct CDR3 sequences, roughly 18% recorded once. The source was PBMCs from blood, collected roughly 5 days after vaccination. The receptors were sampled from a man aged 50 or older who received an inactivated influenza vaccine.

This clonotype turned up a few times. The CDR3 is CSATPKTGFEQYF. CDR3 nucleotides: TGCAGTGCTACCCCGAAAACAGGGTTTGAGCAGTACTTC. V and J are TRBV20-1 and TRBJ2-7; D is possibly TRBD1 (6 bases). The germline V and J ends were trimmed by 4 bases and 7 bases, with 17 bases remaining between them. The CDR3 has 13 amino acids. The germline V gene encodes CDR1 DFQATT and CDR2 SNEGSKA (reference sequence).

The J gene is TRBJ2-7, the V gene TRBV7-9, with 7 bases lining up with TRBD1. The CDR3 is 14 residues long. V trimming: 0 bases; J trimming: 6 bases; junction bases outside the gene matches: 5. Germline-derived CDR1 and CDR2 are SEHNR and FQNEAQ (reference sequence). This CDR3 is CASSLAGQTGEQYF. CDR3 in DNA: TGTGCCAGCAGCTTAGCGGGACAGACGGGCGAGCAGTACTTC.

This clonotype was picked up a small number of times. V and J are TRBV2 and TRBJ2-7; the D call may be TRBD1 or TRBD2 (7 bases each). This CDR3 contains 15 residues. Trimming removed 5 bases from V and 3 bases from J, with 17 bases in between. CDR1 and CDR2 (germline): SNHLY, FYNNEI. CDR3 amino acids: CASSREGAALYEQYF. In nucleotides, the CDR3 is TGTGCCAGCAGTAGGGAGGGGGCGGCCCTCTACGAGCAGTACTTC.

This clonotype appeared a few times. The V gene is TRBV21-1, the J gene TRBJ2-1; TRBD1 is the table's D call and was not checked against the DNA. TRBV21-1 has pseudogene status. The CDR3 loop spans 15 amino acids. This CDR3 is CASSGQGHRPREQFF. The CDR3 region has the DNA TGTGCCAGCAGCGGACAGGGCCACAGACCCCGTGAGCAGTTCTTC.

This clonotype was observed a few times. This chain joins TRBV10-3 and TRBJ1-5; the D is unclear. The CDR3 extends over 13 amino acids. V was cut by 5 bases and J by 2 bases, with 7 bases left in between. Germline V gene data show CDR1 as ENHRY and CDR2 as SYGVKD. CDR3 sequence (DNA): TGTGCCATCAGTCAAAGTGGCAATCAGCCCCAGCATTTT. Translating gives CAISQSGNQPQHF.

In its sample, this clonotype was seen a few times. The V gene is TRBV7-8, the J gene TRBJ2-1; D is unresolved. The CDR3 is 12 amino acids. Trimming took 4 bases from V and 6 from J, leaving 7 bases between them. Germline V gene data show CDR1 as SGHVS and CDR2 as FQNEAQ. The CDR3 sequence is CASSSVVNEQFF. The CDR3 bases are TGTGCCAGCAGCTCTGTGGTCAATGAGCAGTTCTTC.

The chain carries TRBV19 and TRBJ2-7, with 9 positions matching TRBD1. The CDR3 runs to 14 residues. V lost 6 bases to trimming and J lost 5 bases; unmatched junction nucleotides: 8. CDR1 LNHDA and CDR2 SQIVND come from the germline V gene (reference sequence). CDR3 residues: CASRIPGQGNEQYF. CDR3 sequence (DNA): TGTGCCAGTAGGATACCGGGACAGGGAAACGAGCAGTACTTC. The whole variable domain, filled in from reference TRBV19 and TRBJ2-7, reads DGGITQSPKYLFRKEGQNVTLSCEQNLNHDAMYWYRQDPGQGLRLIYYSQIVNDFQKGDIAEGYSVSREKKESFPLTVTSAQKNPTAFYLCASRIPGQGNEQYFGPGTRLTVT.

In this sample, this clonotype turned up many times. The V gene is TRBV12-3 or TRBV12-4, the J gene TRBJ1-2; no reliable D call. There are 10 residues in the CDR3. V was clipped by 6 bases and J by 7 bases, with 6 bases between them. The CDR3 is CASSLGGYTF. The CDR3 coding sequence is TGTGCCAGCAGCTTGGGTGGCTACACCTTC.

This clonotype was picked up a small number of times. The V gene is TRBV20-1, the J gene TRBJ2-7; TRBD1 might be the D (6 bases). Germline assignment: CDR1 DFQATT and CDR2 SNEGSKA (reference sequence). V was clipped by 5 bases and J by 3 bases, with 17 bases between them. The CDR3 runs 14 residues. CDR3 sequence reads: CSAYLTGTIYEQYF. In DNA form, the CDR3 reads TGCAGTGCTTACCTAACCGGGACAATCTACGAGCAGTACTTC.

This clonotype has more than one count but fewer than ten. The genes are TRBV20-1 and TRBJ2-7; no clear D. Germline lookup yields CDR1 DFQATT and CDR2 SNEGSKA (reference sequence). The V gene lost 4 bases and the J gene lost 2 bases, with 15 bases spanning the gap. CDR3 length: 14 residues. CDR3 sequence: CSATTEVGTYEQYF. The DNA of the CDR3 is TGCAGTGCTACAACAGAAGTGGGGACCTACGAGCAGTACTTC.

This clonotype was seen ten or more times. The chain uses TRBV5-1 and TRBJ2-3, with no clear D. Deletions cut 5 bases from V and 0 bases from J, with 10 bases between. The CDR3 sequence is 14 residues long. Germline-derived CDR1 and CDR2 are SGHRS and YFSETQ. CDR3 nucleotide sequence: TGCGCCAGCAGAACTCAGACTAGCACAGATACGCAGTATTTT. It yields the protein CASRTQTSTDTQYF.

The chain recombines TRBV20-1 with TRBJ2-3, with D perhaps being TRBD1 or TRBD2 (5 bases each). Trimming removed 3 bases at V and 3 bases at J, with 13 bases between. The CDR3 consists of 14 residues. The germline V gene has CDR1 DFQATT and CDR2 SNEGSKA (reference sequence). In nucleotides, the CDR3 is TGCAGTGCTAGGCCGGGACGGACTACAGATACGCAGTATTTT. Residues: CSARPGRTTDTQYF.

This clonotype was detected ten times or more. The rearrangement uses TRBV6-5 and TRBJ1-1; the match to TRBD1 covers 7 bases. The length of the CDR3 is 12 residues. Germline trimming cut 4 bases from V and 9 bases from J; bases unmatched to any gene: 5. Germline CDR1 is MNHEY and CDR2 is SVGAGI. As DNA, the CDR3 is TGTGCCAGCAGTTGGTCAGGGGGGCAAGCTTTCTTT. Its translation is CASSWSGGQAFF.

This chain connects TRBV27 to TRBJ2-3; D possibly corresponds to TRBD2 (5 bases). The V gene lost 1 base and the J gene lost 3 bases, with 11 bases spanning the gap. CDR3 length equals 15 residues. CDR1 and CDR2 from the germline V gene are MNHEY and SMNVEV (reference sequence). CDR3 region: CASSLWQSGTDTQYF. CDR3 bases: TGTGCCAGCAGTTTATGGCAGTCGGGGACAGATACGCAGTATTTT.

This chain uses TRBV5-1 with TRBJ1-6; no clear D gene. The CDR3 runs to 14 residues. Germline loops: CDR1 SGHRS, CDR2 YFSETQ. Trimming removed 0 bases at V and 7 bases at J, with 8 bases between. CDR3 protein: CASSLEAVNSPLHF. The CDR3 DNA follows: TGCGCCAGCAGCTTGGAGGCAGTAAATTCACCCCTCCACTTT.

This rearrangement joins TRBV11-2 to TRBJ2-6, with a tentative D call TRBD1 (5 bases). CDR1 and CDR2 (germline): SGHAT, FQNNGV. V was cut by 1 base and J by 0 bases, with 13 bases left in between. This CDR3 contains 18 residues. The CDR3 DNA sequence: TGTGCCAGCAGCTTAGGACAGCTCATTTACTCTGGGGCCAACGTCCTGACTTTC. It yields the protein CASSLGQLIYSGANVLTF. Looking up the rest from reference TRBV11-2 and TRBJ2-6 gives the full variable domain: EAGVAQSPRYKIIEKRQSVAFWCNPISGHATLYWYQQILGQGPKLLIQFQNNGVVDDSQLPKDRFSAERLKGVDSTLKIQPAKLEDSAVYLCASSLGQLIYSGANVLTFGAGSRLTVL.

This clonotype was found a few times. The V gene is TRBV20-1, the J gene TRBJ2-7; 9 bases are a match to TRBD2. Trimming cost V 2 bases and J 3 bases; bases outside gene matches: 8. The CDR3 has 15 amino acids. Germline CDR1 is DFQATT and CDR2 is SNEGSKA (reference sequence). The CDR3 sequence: CSARNPSGTRYEQYF. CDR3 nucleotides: TGCAGTGCTAGAAATCCTAGCGGGACCCGCTACGAGCAGTACTTC.

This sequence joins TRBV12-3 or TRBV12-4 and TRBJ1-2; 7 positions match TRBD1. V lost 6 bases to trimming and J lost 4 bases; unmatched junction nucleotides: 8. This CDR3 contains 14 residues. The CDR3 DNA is TGTGCCAGCAGCCAGACAGGGCGCGGCTATGGCTACACCTTC. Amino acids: CASSQTGRGYGYTF.

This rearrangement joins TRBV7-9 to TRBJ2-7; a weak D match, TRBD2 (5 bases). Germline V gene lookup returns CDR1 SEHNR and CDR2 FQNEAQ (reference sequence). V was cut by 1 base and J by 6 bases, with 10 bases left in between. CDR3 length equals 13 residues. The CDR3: CASSLGGSGEQYF. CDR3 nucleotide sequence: TGTGCCAGCAGCTTAGGAGGGTCTGGCGAGCAGTACTTC.

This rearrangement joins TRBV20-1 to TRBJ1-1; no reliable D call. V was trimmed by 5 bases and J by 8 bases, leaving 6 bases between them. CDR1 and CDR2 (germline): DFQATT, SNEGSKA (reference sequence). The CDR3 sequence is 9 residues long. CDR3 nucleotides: TGCAGTGCTGAGAGGGAAGCTTTCTTT. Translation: CSAEREAFF.

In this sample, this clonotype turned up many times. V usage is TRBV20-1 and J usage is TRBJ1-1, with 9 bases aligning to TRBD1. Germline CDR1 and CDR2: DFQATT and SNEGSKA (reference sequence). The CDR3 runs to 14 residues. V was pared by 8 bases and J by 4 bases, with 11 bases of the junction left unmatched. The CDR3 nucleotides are TGCAGTTACCGACAGGGGGTTGTCAGCACTGAAGCTTTCTTT. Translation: CSYRQGVVSTEAFF.

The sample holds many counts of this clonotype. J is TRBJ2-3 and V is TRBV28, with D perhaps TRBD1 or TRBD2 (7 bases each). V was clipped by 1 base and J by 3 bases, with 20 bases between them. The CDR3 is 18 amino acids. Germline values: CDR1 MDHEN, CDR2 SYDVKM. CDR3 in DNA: TGTGCCAGCAGTTTATTGATCCCCGACAGGGAGGGGACAGATACGCAGTATTTT. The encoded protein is CASSLLIPDREGTDTQYF.

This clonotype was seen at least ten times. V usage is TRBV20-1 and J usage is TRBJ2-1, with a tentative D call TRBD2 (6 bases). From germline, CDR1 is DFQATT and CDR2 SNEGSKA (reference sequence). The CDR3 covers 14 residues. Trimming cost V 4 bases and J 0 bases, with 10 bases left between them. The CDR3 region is CSATRGSSYNEQFF. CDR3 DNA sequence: TGCAGTGCTACCCGGGGGAGCTCCTACAATGAGCAGTTCTTC.

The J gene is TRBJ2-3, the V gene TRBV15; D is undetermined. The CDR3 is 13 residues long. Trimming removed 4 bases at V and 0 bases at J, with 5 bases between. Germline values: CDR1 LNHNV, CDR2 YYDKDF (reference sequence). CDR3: CATSTDSTDTQYF. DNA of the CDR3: TGTGCCACCAGCACGGATAGCACAGATACGCAGTATTTT.

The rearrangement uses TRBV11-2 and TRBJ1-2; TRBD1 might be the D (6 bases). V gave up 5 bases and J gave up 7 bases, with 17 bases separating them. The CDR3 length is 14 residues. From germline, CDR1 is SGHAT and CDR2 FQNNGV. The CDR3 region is CASSPSGTNGGYTF. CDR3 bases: TGTGCCAGCAGCCCAAGCGGGACAAATGGTGGCTACACCTTC.

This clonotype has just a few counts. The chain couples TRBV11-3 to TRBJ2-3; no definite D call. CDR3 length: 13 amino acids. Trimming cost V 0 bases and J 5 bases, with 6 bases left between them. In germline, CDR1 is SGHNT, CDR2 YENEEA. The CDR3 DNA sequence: TGTGCCAGCAGCTTAGATACTGAAGATACGCAGTATTTT. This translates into CASSLDTEDTQYF.

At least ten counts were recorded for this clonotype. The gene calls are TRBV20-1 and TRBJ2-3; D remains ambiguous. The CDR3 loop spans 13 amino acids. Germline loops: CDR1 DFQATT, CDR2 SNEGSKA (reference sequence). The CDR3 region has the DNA TGCAGCGCCCGAGGCAGAGTCACAGATACGCAGTATTTT. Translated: CSARGRVTDTQYF.

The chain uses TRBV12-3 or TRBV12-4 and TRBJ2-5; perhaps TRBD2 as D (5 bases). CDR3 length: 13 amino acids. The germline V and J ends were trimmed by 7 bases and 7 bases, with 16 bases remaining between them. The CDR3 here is CASTQAGDRTQYF. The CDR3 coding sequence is TGTGCCAGCACCCAGGCGGGTGATAGGACCCAGTACTTC.

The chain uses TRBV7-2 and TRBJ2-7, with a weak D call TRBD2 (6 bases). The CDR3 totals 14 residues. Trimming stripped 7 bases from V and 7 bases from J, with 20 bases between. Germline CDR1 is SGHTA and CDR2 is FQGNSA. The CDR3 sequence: CASTSGVSIGEQYF. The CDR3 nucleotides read TGTGCCAGCACCTCGGGGGTTAGCATTGGGGAGCAGTACTTC.

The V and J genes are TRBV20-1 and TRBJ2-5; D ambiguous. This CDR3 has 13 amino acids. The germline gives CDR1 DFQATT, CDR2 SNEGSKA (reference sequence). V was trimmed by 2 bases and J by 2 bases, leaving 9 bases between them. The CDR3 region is CSARFAGQETQYF. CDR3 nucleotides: TGCAGTGCTAGATTCGCAGGACAAGAGACCCAGTACTTC.

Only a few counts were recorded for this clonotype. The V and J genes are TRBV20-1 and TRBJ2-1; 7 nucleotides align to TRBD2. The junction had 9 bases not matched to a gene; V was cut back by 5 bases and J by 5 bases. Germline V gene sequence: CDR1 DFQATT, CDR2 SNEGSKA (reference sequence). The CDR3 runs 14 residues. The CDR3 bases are TGCAGTGCTTCTCGACTAGCCAACAACAATGAGCAGTTCTTC. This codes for CSASRLANNNEQFF.